Described below is a single T cell receptor beta chain sequence and its context. This sample was included in a study of cytomegalovirus exposure and HLA in healthy donors. Study background: The use of the same platform for the 120 or so validation repertoires and the 650 to 850 first-cohort repertoires was reported by a later analysis.

The repertoire was sequenced with immunoSEQ multiplex PCR; TCRdb's copy has only in-frame clones and lacks some. The sample has roughly 77,000 clones, 85% to 95% seen once. The CDR3 loop spans 15 amino acids. The V gene end was trimmed by 5 bases and the J gene end by 0 bases; junction bases not matched to a gene: 6. Germline V gene sequence: CDR1 LGHNA, CDR2 YSLEER. Sequencing was carried out using PBMCs. This TCR was sampled from a woman aged 18-29 years in good health and CMV-seronegative. The chain joins TRBV4-3 to TRBJ2-7; 8 bases are a match to TRBD1. The CDR3 coding sequence is TGCGCCAGCAGCGCCCAGACAGGGGTCTCCTACGAGCAGTACTTC. As protein: CASSAQTGVSYEQYF.